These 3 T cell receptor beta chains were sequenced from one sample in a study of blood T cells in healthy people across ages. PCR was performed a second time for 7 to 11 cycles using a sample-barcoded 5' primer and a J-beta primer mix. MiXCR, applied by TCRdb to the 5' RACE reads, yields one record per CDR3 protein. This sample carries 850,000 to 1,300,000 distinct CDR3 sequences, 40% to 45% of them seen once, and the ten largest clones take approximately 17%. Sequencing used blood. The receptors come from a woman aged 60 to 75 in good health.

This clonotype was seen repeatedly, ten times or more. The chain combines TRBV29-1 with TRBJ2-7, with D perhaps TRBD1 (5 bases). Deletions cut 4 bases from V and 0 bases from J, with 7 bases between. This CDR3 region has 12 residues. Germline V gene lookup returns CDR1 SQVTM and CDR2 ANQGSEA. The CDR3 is CSVGRGSYEQYF. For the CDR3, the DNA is TGCAGCGTTGGAAGGGGCTCCTACGAGCAGTACTTC.

Here the CDR3 DNA reads TGTGCCAGCAGCTCGCGGACCGGTGAATGGAGTGACAATGAGCAGTTCTTC. Translation: CASSSRTGEWSDNEQFF. The chain is built from TRBV9 and TRBJ2-1; D remains ambiguous. CDR1 SGDLS and CDR2 YYNGEE come from the germline V gene. V lost 4 bases and J lost 5, with 22 bases in between. The CDR3 sequence is 17 residues long. Combining the CDR3 with reference TRBV9 and TRBJ2-1 gives the whole variable domain DSGVTQTPKHLITATGQRVTLRCSPRSGDLSVYWYQQSLDQGLQFLIQYYNGEERAKGNILERFSAQQFPDLHSELNLSSLELGDSALYFCASSSRTGEWSDNEQFFGPGTRLTVL.

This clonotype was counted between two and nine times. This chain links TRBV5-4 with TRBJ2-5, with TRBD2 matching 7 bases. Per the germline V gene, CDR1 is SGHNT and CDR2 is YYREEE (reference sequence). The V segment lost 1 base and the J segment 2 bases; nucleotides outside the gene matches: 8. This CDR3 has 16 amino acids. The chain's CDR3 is CASSLSPGGTQETQYF. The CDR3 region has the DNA TGTGCCAGCAGCTTGTCTCCGGGAGGCACTCAAGAGACCCAGTACTTC.